The rows below give T cell receptor beta chains drawn from one sample of a study of identical twins. TCRdb analysed the 5' RACE reads with MiXCR anew, one entry per CDR3 protein. Of 350,000 to 400,000 distinct CDR3 sequences listed, 8.5% to 10% were seen once; the top ten hold about 8.1%. What was sequenced was naive T cells sorted from blood. These receptors came from a woman between 45 and 60 years old in good health. Each CDR3 is given with its conserved first and last residue. D genes are given only for firm matches. Clone size appears in some rows only: once, few, many, or a class for an expanded clone.

TRBV20-1	TRBJ2-7	.	many	TGCAGTGCTAGAGATCCTGGGAGTTGGTCCTACGAGCAGTACTTC	CSARDPGSWSYEQYF
TRBV20-1	TRBJ2-1	TRBD2	.	TGCAGTCCTCGGGCTAGCGGGAGGCGGTACAATGAGCAGTTCTTC	CSPRASGRRYNEQFF
TRBV7-9	TRBJ2-7	.	few	TGTGCCAGCAGCCCCAATTCCGGTTGGGGGCCAGACCCCTACGAGCTGTACTTC	CASSPNSGWGPDPYELYF
TRBV3-1	TRBJ2-2	.	few	TGTGCCAGCAGCCCCCCGATTGTCGGGAGATTGACCGGGGAGCTGTTTTTT	CASSPPIVGRLTGELFF
TRBV30	TRBJ2-7	TRBD1	many	TGTGCCGCAAACAGGGGACGCAACGAGCAGTACTTC	CAANRGRNEQYF
TRBV29-1	TRBJ2-5	.	few	TGCAGCGTTGTCCCCGAAAACCAAGAGACCCAGTACTTC	CSVVPENQETQYF
TRBV20-1	TRBJ2-3	TRBD2	many	TGCAGTGCTAGCCGGCGGACTAGTGCCGCAGATACGCAGTATTTT	CSASRRTSAADTQYF
TRBV7-6	TRBJ2-1	TRBD1	.	TGTGCCAGCAGCTTAGCCCCTCCCGGGACAGCCCCGAGTGAGCAGTTCTTC	CASSLAPPGTAPSEQFF
TRBV5-1	TRBJ2-1	.	few	TGCGCCAGCAGCCATGCTATGAGTGATGAGCAGTTCTTC	CASSHAMSDEQFF
TRBV29-1	TRBJ2-1	.	many	TGCAGCGGAACCCCGCGGGGAAATGAGCAGTTCTTC	CSGTPRGNEQFF
TRBV6-2/TRBV6-3	TRBJ2-1	.	few	TGTGCCAGCAGACCCGGGACGGGAGAAGGTGGCTCCTACAATGAGCAGTTCTTC	CASRPGTGEGGSYNEQFF
TRBV24-1	TRBJ2-1	.	many	TGTGCCACCAGTGTCGGGGTAGGCTCCTACAATGAGCAGTTCTTC	CATSVGVGSYNEQFF
TRBV12-3/TRBV12-4	TRBJ2-1	TRBD2	once	TGTGCCAGCAGGGCCGCTAGGCTAGCGGGAGGGCCATCCTACAATGAGCAGTTCTTC	CASRAARLAGGPSYNEQFF
TRBV7-3	TRBJ1-1	.	.	TGTGCCAGCAGCTTAATAGCGGGTTTGAACACTGAAGCTTTCTTT	CASSLIAGLNTEAFF
TRBV7-2	TRBJ1-1	.	many	TGTGCCAGCAGCTTAAGGGGGGGAGGAACTGAAGCTTTCTTT	CASSLRGGGTEAFF
TRBV3-1	TRBJ1-1	.	many	TGTGCCAGCAGCCAAGTCAAGGGAGTCACTGAAGCTTTCTTT	CASSQVKGVTEAFF
TRBV28	TRBJ2-5	TRBD2	.	TGTGCCAGCAGCCCGGGAGGGACCTACCAAGAGACCCAGTACTTC	CASSPGGTYQETQYF
TRBV14	TRBJ2-1	TRBD1	.	TGTGCCAGCAGCCGCCTGAGTCCGGGACAGGGGCTCTACAATGAGCAGTTCTTC	CASSRLSPGQGLYNEQFF
TRBV12-3/TRBV12-4	TRBJ2-3	TRBD1	.	TGTGCCAGCAGCTTTGACAGGGGGGCAGATACGCAGTATTTT	CASSFDRGADTQYF
TRBV10-3	TRBJ2-7	TRBD1	many	TGTGCCATCAGGGACAGGGGCGGACCCTACGAGCAGTACTTC	CAIRDRGGPYEQYF
TRBV10-3	TRBJ1-1	TRBD1	many	TGTGCCATCAGTGAGGCGGGACAGGGGGCTTTCTTT	CAISEAGQGAFF
TRBV12-3/TRBV12-4	TRBJ1-2	.	.	TGTGCCAGCACTAGGGGCCCGAGTCACTACACCTTC	CASTRGPSHYTF
TRBV13	TRBJ2-1	TRBD2	.	TGTGCCAGCAACCGCGGGCTAGCGGGAGAGGCGCAGTTCTTC	CASNRGLAGEAQFF
TRBV12-3/TRBV12-4	TRBJ2-3	.	few	TGTGCCAGCAGCTCTATCGGGCGGTCCACAGATACGCAGTATTTT	CASSSIGRSTDTQYF
TRBV29-1	TRBJ2-3	.	many	TGCAGCGTTGATAGGGGCGGCTTGACAGATACGCAGTATTTT	CSVDRGGLTDTQYF
TRBV2	TRBJ2-4	.	few	TGTGCCAGCAGTGAAGAAGTTGGGCCAGCTCAGTACTTC	CASSEEVGPAQYF
TRBV20-1	TRBJ1-3	.	.	TGCAGTGCTAGAGATACGGGTCGTTTGGGAAACACCATATATTTT	CSARDTGRLGNTIYF
TRBV7-9	TRBJ2-5	.	few	TGTGCCAGCAGTAAAGGGGAAAGGGAAGAGACCCAGTACTTC	CASSKGEREETQYF
TRBV20-1	TRBJ2-3	.	many	TGCAGTGCTAGGCTGGATTATACGCAGTATTTT	CSARLDYTQYF
TRBV9	TRBJ2-3	TRBD2	.	TGTGCCAGCAGCGTAGAGGGGCCGGGACTAGCAAGAGATACGCAGTATTTT	CASSVEGPGLARDTQYF
TRBV6-6	TRBJ2-6	TRBD2	.	TGTGCCAGCTTGTCCCCGTTATACCTGACAGAAAGTCTAGCGGGAGTACTTGGGGCCAACGTCCTGACTTTC	CASLSPLYLTESLAGVLGANVLTF
TRBV5-6	TRBJ2-1	TRBD2	.	TGTGCCAGCAGCTTGGATGTTAGCGGGGCCTACAATGAGCAGTTCTTC	CASSLDVSGAYNEQFF
TRBV5-5	TRBJ2-5	TRBD1	few	TGTGCCAGCAGGCTGGGACAGGGGCCTGGGAAGACCTTC	CASRLGQGPGKTF
TRBV10-3	TRBJ2-2	.	.	TGTGCCATCAAGGCTATCCTCGGACCGAACACCGGGGAGCTGTTTTTT	CAIKAILGPNTGELFF
TRBV5-1	TRBJ2-7	TRBD2	.	TGCGCCAGCAGCTTGGCGGGACTAGCGGGATTCGAGCAGTACTTC	CASSLAGLAGFEQYF
TRBV7-6	TRBJ2-1	TRBD2	few	TGTGCCAGCAGCCAACGGGGGGGCCAAAGCTCCTACAATGAGCAGTTCTTC	CASSQRGGQSSYNEQFF
TRBV3-1	TRBJ1-4	.	few	TGTGCCAGCAGCCGGACACAGGGAGAGGGGGAAAAACTGTTTTTT	CASSRTQGEGEKLFF
TRBV14	TRBJ2-1	.	few	TGTGCCAGCAGCCCCCGGATAGCCAGCGAGCAGTTCTTC	CASSPRIASEQFF
TRBV7-2	TRBJ2-2	.	few	TGTGCCAGCAGCTCGGCCCTCTCCGGGGAGCTGTTTTTT	CASSSALSGELFF
TRBV24-1	TRBJ2-1	TRBD1	.	TGTGCCACCAGTGAGTCCGGGACAGGAGTCTACAATGAGCAGTTCTTC	CATSESGTGVYNEQFF
TRBV24-1	TRBJ2-5	TRBD1	few	TGTGCCACCAGTCCGGGACAGGTCGGGGAGACCCAGTACTTC	CATSPGQVGETQYF
TRBV5-1	TRBJ2-7	TRBD1	.	TGCGCCAGCAGATCAGAGGGGGCCCTATACGAGCAGTACTTC	CASRSEGALYEQYF
TRBV5-1	TRBJ2-4	TRBD2	.	TGCGCCAGCAGCTTGGCGGGGACTAGCGGGAGGGCCGACCTAAAAAACATTCAGTACTTC	CASSLAGTSGRADLKNIQYF
TRBV5-1	TRBJ2-2	.	.	TGCGCCAGCAGCACAGGGTCCGACACCGGGGAGCTGTTTTTT	CASSTGSDTGELFF
TRBV13	TRBJ1-2	.	few	TGTGCCAGCAGCAGCATTCGGGAGTCTAACTATGGCTACACCTTC	CASSSIRESNYGYTF